This TCR beta chain was recorded in a study of blood T cell repertoires in COVID-19. The wider study: PBMCs, B-cell-depleted T cells, or T cells were the source of the cDNA or gDNA that made up the material.

As processed by the authors: From reference gene primer amplification, estimates of nucleated cell counts were derived. Clones were read by immunoSEQ multiplex PCR, and TCRdb kept only the in-frame ones, dropping some. V and J calls and clone size are given by that table; D and trimming were obtained from the DNA. The sample records about 150,000 clones, 65% to 85% being singletons. This CDR3 has 15 amino acids. Looked up from germline, CDR1 is WSHSY and CDR2 is SAAADI. V trimming: 7 bases; J trimming: 4 bases; junction bases outside the gene matches: 9. The sample taken for sequencing was peripheral blood. The clonotype comes from a man aged 65 to 85 with active or convalescent COVID-19. This chain joins TRBV10-2 and TRBJ2-1; 8 bases map to TRBD2. This CDR3 is CASKGDSGVYNEQFF. DNA for the CDR3: TGCGCCAGCAAGGGGGATAGCGGGGTGTACAATGAGCAGTTCTTC.